What follows are 9 T cell receptor beta chains derived from one specimen sequenced in a study of CD8 T cells in Susac syndrome. cDNA came from roughly 0.53 to 1 ug RNA primed by random hexamers. TCRdb analysed the immunoSEQ multiplex PCR reads with MiXCR anew, one entry per CDR3 protein. The sample shows under 70,000 distinct CDR3 sequences, approximately 94% of them seen only once. Source material: CD8+ T cells from PBMCs. These receptor sequences come from a human donor in good health.

This chain joins TRBV27 and TRBJ1-1; D gene uncertain. This CDR3 contains 10 residues. In germline, CDR1 is MNHEY, CDR2 SMNVEV (reference sequence). The V gene lost 8 bases and the J gene lost 5 bases, with 6 bases spanning the gap. The CDR3 protein is CASGRTEAFF. The CDR3 DNA follows: TGTGCCAGCGGGAGGACTGAAGCTTTCTTT.

This clonotype has a single count. This CDR3 is CASSPGGAGYEQYF. The DNA for the CDR3 is TGTGCCAGCAGCCCAGGTGGGGCAGGCTACGAGCAGTACTTC. The chain links TRBV7-9 to TRBJ2-7; a weak D match, TRBD1 (5 bases). The CDR3 covers 14 residues. The germline V gene has CDR1 SEHNR and CDR2 FQNEAQ (reference sequence). Trimming cost V 5 bases and J 3 bases, with 14 bases left between them.

This chain uses TRBV7-9 with TRBJ1-2, with TRBD1 matching 8 bases. Germline CDR1 and CDR2: SEHNR and FQNEAQ (reference sequence). This CDR3 is built from 16 residues. J gave up 3 bases and V 0 bases, and 6 bases lay outside the gene matches. CDR3 in amino acids: CASSLALRQGYYGYTF. CDR3 coding DNA: TGTGCCAGCAGCTTAGCCCTTCGACAGGGGTACTATGGCTACACCTTC.

CDR3 residues: CASSQDPTYGYTF. The DNA of the CDR3 is TGTGCCAGCAGCCAAGATCCGACCTATGGCTACACCTTC. The gene calls are TRBV3-1 and TRBJ1-2; D unresolved. V was clipped by 0 bases and J by 4 bases, with 6 bases between them. Germline V CDR1 and CDR2: LGHDT, YNNKEL (reference sequence). This CDR3 contains 13 residues.

This rearrangement joins TRBV12-3 or TRBV12-4 to TRBJ2-1; the match to TRBD2 covers 9 bases. CDR3 length: 15 residues. V dropped 3 bases and J dropped 6; count of bases not matched to a gene: 6. CDR3 in amino acids: CASSFGGGASNEQFF. The CDR3 coding sequence is TGTGCCAGCAGTTTCGGCGGGGGGGCCTCCAATGAGCAGTTCTTC.

V gene TRBV5-1 combines with J gene TRBJ2-2; either TRBD1 or TRBD2 may supply D (5 bases each). This CDR3 has 20 residues. The V gene lost 4 bases and the J gene lost 4 bases, with 29 bases spanning the gap. The germline gives CDR1 SGHRS, CDR2 YFSETQ. The CDR3 protein is CASSRHEGSELELVTGELFF. The CDR3 nucleotides are TGCGCCAGCAGCCGCCATGAGGGGAGTGAGCTGGAACTGGTCACCGGGGAGCTGTTTTTT.

This chain connects TRBV11-2 to TRBJ2-3, with D maybe TRBD1 (5 bases). From germline, CDR1 is SGHAT and CDR2 FQNNGV. CDR3 size: 15 residues. V was pared by 0 bases and J by 4 bases, with 11 bases between. The CDR3 region has the DNA TGTGCCAGCAGCTTAGACGTGGGGCCCCCAGATACGCAGTATTTT. Its translation is CASSLDVGPPDTQYF.

This sequence joins TRBV20-1 and TRBJ2-7; 8 positions match TRBD2. The CDR3 sequence is 14 residues long. The V gene's germline CDR1 is DFQATT and CDR2 SNEGSKA (reference sequence). The V and J ends lost 1 base and 7 bases, in that order; junction bases with no gene match: 9. DNA for the CDR3: TGCAGTGCTAGAGTATATAGCGGGGCCTTGGAGCAGTACTTC. It yields the protein CSARVYSGALEQYF.

The gene calls are TRBV6-5 and TRBJ1-5; 9 nucleotides match TRBD1. The CDR3 is 14 amino acids. CDR1 MNHEY and CDR2 SVGAGI come from the germline V gene. Trimming at V came to 8 bases and at J to 5 bases, leaving 7 bases not matched to a gene. CDR3 region: CASGLGQGYQPQHF. Here the CDR3 DNA reads TGTGCCAGCGGACTGGGACAGGGATATCAGCCCCAGCATTTT.